This paragraph covers one TCR beta chain sequence. This specimen belongs to a study of blood T cell repertoires in COVID-19. Germline CDR1 KGHDR, CDR2 SFDVKD. This CDR3 contains 17 residues. The V gene end was trimmed by 4 bases and the J gene end by 5 bases; junction bases not matched to a gene: 15. Sequencing used immunoSEQ multiplex PCR; TCRdb keeps in-frame clones, though not all of them. Of approximately 150,000 clones listed, about 80% are singletons. The TCR originated in a woman aged 70-85 years with acute or convalescent COVID-19. The sequenced material came from peripheral blood. The chain couples TRBV24-1 to TRBJ1-2, with TRBD1 matching over 7 bases. CDR3 nucleotides: TGTGCCACCAGTGACAACCAACCGGGACAGCAGCATTATGGCTACACCTTC. It specifies CATSDNQPGQQHYGYTF.